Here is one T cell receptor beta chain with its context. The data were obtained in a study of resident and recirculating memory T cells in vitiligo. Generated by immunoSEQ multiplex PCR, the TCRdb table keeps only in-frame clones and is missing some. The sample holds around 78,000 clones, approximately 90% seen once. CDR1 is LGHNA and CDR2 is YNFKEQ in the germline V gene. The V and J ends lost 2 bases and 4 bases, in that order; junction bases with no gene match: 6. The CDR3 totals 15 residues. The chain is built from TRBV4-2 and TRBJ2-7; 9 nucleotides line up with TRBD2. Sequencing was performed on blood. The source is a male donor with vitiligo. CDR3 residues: CASSQMTSGIYEQYF. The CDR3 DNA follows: TGTGCCAGCAGCCAAATGACTAGCGGAATATACGAGCAGTACTTC.